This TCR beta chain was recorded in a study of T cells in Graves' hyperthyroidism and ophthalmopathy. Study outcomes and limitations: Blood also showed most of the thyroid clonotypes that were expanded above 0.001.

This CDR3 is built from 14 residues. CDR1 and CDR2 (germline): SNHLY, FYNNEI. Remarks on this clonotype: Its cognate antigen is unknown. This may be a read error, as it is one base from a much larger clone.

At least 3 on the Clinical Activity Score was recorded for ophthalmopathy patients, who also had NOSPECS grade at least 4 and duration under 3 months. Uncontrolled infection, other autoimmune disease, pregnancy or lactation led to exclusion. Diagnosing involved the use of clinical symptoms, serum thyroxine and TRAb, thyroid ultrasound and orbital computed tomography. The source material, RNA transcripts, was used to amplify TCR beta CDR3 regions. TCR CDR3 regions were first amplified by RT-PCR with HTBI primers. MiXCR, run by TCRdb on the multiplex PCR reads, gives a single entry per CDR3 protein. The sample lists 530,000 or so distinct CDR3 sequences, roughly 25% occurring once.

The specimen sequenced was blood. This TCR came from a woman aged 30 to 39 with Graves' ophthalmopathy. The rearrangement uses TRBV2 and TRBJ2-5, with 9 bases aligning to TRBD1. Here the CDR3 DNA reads TGTGCCAGCAGAAACGGACAGGGGATTGGGACCAAGTACTTC. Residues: CASRNGQGIGTKYF.